These T cell receptor beta chains were read from a single sample in a study of control samples from healthy donors and cancer patients. Assay used: immunoSEQ multiplex PCR; TCRdb lists only in-frame clones, some missing. The table shows about 75,000 clones, with approximately 94% occurring only once. The sequenced sample was blood. The origin of the receptors is a woman between 40 and 50 years old in good health. Each CDR3 is given with its conserved first and last residue. D genes are given only for firm matches. Only part of the rows carry a size: once, few, many, or a class if the clone is expanded.

v_gene: TRBV5-6; d_gene: TRBD1; j_gene: TRBJ2-7; abundance: .; CDR3nt: TGTGCCAGCAGCCCGACAGGGAATGGCTACGAGCAGTACTTC; CDR3aa: CASSPTGNGYEQYF
v_gene: TRBV7-8; d_gene: .; j_gene: TRBJ1-1; abundance: once; CDR3nt: TGTGCCAGCAGCTTCAACATGAACACTGAAGCTTTCTTT; CDR3aa: CASSFNMNTEAFF
v_gene: TRBV5-1; d_gene: .; j_gene: TRBJ2-2; abundance: .; CDR3nt: TGCGCCAGCAGCTTAACAGGGTCCGGGACCGGGGAGCTGTTTTTT; CDR3aa: CASSLTGSGTGELFF
v_gene: TRBV6-2/TRBV6-3; d_gene: .; j_gene: TRBJ2-5; abundance: .; CDR3nt: TGTGCCAGCAGCCTTAGTAAGGCCCAGTACTTC; CDR3aa: CASSLSKAQYF
v_gene: TRBV25-1; d_gene: .; j_gene: TRBJ1-5; abundance: .; CDR3nt: TGTGCCAGCAGTGCCACTATTCAGGGGAGCAATCAGCCCCAGCATTTT; CDR3aa: CASSATIQGSNQPQHF
v_gene: TRBV2; d_gene: .; j_gene: TRBJ1-1; abundance: .; CDR3nt: TGTGCCAGCAGTGAAGATTGGAACACTGAAGCTTTCTTT; CDR3aa: CASSEDWNTEAFF
v_gene: TRBV4-2; d_gene: .; j_gene: TRBJ2-4; abundance: .; CDR3nt: TGTGCCAGCAGCCCCTACCCCCGGGATGCCAAAAACATTCAGTACTTC; CDR3aa: CASSPYPRDAKNIQYF
v_gene: TRBV18; d_gene: .; j_gene: TRBJ1-5; abundance: .; CDR3nt: TGTGCCAGCTCAACAGGTGCTGATCAGCCCCAGCATTTT; CDR3aa: CASSTGADQPQHF
v_gene: TRBV29-1; d_gene: .; j_gene: TRBJ2-1; abundance: .; CDR3nt: TGCAGCGTTGAAGGCAGCTCCTACAATGAGCAGTTCTTC; CDR3aa: CSVEGSSYNEQFF
v_gene: TRBV27; d_gene: .; j_gene: TRBJ2-6; abundance: .; CDR3nt: TGTGCCAGCAGTCCTCAGCACTCTGGGGCCAACGTCCTGACTTTC; CDR3aa: CASSPQHSGANVLTF
v_gene: TRBV19; d_gene: .; j_gene: TRBJ2-7; abundance: .; CDR3nt: TGTGCCAGTAGTATCACAGGTATAGTCTACGAGCAGTACTTC; CDR3aa: CASSITGIVYEQYF
v_gene: TRBV5-1; d_gene: TRBD1; j_gene: TRBJ1-2; abundance: once; CDR3nt: TGCGCCAGCAGAACCGGGACAGGGCAGTTTAGTGGCTATGGCTACACCTTC; CDR3aa: CASRTGTGQFSGYGYTF
v_gene: TRBV2; d_gene: .; j_gene: TRBJ1-1; abundance: .; CDR3nt: TGTGCCAGCCTTAGGGAAATGAACACTGAAGCTTTCTTT; CDR3aa: CASLREMNTEAFF
v_gene: TRBV27; d_gene: .; j_gene: TRBJ2-1; abundance: .; CDR3nt: TGTGCCACCTTCCCGACTCGTCCCTACAATGAGCAGTTCTTC; CDR3aa: CATFPTRPYNEQFF
v_gene: TRBV18; d_gene: TRBD1; j_gene: TRBJ2-7; abundance: .; CDR3nt: TGTGCCAGCTCACCACGGACAGGGGGCATGGACGAGCAGTACTTC; CDR3aa: CASSPRTGGMDEQYF
v_gene: TRBV6-5; d_gene: .; j_gene: TRBJ1-2; abundance: .; CDR3nt: TGTGCCAGCAGCTGGCTGGAGGGGCGTTCCTATGGCTACACCTTC; CDR3aa: CASSWLEGRSYGYTF
v_gene: TRBV12-3/TRBV12-4; d_gene: .; j_gene: TRBJ1-3; abundance: .; CDR3nt: TGTGCCAGCAGTCGGGAGCTCGGAAACACCATATATTTT; CDR3aa: CASSRELGNTIYF
v_gene: TRBV11-2; d_gene: .; j_gene: TRBJ2-7; abundance: .; CDR3nt: TGTGCCAGCAGCTTAACCGGTGGCGGATACGAGCAGTACTTC; CDR3aa: CASSLTGGGYEQYF
v_gene: TRBV7-6; d_gene: .; j_gene: TRBJ2-1; abundance: .; CDR3nt: TGTGCCAGCAGCGCCTTAAGTTTTAAGGGTAGCGATGAGCAGTTCTTC; CDR3aa: CASSALSFKGSDEQFF
v_gene: TRBV5-1; d_gene: .; j_gene: TRBJ1-5; abundance: .; CDR3nt: TGCGCCAGCAGCGGGGGGGGCGTGGGCAATCAGCCCCAGCATTTT; CDR3aa: CASSGGGVGNQPQHF
v_gene: TRBV9; d_gene: .; j_gene: TRBJ2-7; abundance: .; CDR3nt: TGTGCCAGCAGCCGAGGGGGGCGCTACGAGCAGTACTTC; CDR3aa: CASSRGGRYEQYF
v_gene: TRBV7-2; d_gene: .; j_gene: TRBJ1-1; abundance: few; CDR3nt: TGTGCCAGCAGCTTAGTAGGAGGTGGGGACACTGAAGCTTTCTTT; CDR3aa: CASSLVGGGDTEAFF
v_gene: TRBV9; d_gene: .; j_gene: TRBJ2-5; abundance: .; CDR3nt: TGTGCCAGCAGCGTAAACCAAGAGACCCAGTACTTC; CDR3aa: CASSVNQETQYF
v_gene: TRBV2; d_gene: .; j_gene: TRBJ1-2; abundance: .; CDR3nt: TGTGCCAGCAGCTCACAGGGACCCTATGGCTACACCTTC; CDR3aa: CASSSQGPYGYTF
v_gene: TRBV2; d_gene: .; j_gene: TRBJ2-5; abundance: .; CDR3nt: TGTGCCAGCAGTGCCAGGGAAGGGGAGACCCAGTACTTC; CDR3aa: CASSAREGETQYF
v_gene: TRBV10-3; d_gene: .; j_gene: TRBJ1-6; abundance: once; CDR3nt: TGTGCCATCAGGCAGGGGTCCTATAATTCACCCCTCCACTTT; CDR3aa: CAIRQGSYNSPLHF
v_gene: TRBV6-1; d_gene: TRBD1; j_gene: TRBJ2-4; abundance: .; CDR3nt: TGTGCCAGCAGTGAATCGGGACAGGTTAACATTCAGTACTTC; CDR3aa: CASSESGQVNIQYF
v_gene: TRBV7-9; d_gene: .; j_gene: TRBJ2-5; abundance: .; CDR3nt: TGTGCCAGCAGCCCGGACAGAGGGGCGGATGTGACCCAGTACTTC; CDR3aa: CASSPDRGADVTQYF
v_gene: TRBV6-6; d_gene: TRBD2; j_gene: TRBJ2-3; abundance: .; CDR3nt: TGTGCCAGCAGTTACTTCGGGGGGGTTACAGATACGCAGTATTTT; CDR3aa: CASSYFGGVTDTQYF
v_gene: TRBV28; d_gene: .; j_gene: TRBJ1-3; abundance: .; CDR3nt: TGTGCCAGCAGTGAGACTCCTGGAAACACCATATATTTT; CDR3aa: CASSETPGNTIYF
v_gene: TRBV9; d_gene: TRBD2; j_gene: TRBJ2-3; abundance: .; CDR3nt: TGTGCCAGCAGCCAACCGGGACTAGCCTCAGATACGCAGTATTTT; CDR3aa: CASSQPGLASDTQYF
v_gene: TRBV2; d_gene: .; j_gene: TRBJ2-7; abundance: .; CDR3nt: TGTGCCAGCAGTGCCCCCTACGAGCAGTACTTC; CDR3aa: CASSAPYEQYF
v_gene: TRBV27; d_gene: .; j_gene: TRBJ1-6; abundance: once; CDR3nt: TGTGCCAGCAGTTTGCGGACCAGCAGGTCACCCCTCCACTTT; CDR3aa: CASSLRTSRSPLHF
v_gene: TRBV6-6; d_gene: .; j_gene: TRBJ1-5; abundance: .; CDR3nt: TGTGCCAGCAGTTACTCGGGCGGTTATAGCAATCAGCCCCAGCATTTT; CDR3aa: CASSYSGGYSNQPQHF
v_gene: TRBV27; d_gene: .; j_gene: TRBJ1-2; abundance: .; CDR3nt: TGTGCCAGCAGTTCATTCGGGATATTAGGGGGTGGCTACACCTTC; CDR3aa: CASSSFGILGGGYTF
v_gene: TRBV11-2; d_gene: TRBD1; j_gene: TRBJ1-4; abundance: .; CDR3nt: TGTGCCAGCAGCTTGGGACAGTCTAATGAAAAACTGTTTTTT; CDR3aa: CASSLGQSNEKLFF
v_gene: TRBV6-2/TRBV6-3; d_gene: TRBD1; j_gene: TRBJ1-5; abundance: .; CDR3nt: TGTGCCAGCAGTTACTCGGGACAGGGATTCGGTCAGCCCCAGCATTTT; CDR3aa: CASSYSGQGFGQPQHF
v_gene: TRBV7-9; d_gene: TRBD1; j_gene: TRBJ1-4; abundance: .; CDR3nt: TGTGCCAGCAGCTTAGGGGACAGGGGGCACAAGGGTGAAAAACTGTTTTTT; CDR3aa: CASSLGDRGHKGEKLFF
v_gene: TRBV7-2; d_gene: .; j_gene: TRBJ2-2; abundance: .; CDR3nt: TGTGCCAGCAGCTTACGGGATAGCGGGAACACCGGGGAGCTGTTTTTT; CDR3aa: CASSLRDSGNTGELFF
v_gene: TRBV3-1/TRBV3-2; d_gene: .; j_gene: TRBJ1-6; abundance: .; CDR3nt: TGTGCCAGCAGCCCTTATCTTTCACCCCTCCACTTT; CDR3aa: CASSPYLSPLHF
v_gene: TRBV5-6; d_gene: TRBD1; j_gene: TRBJ1-4; abundance: .; CDR3nt: TGTGCCAGCAGCTGGACAGGGAGTGAAAAACTGTTTTTT; CDR3aa: CASSWTGSEKLFF
v_gene: TRBV6-4; d_gene: .; j_gene: TRBJ1-6; abundance: .; CDR3nt: TGTGCCAGCAGTTACCACCTACAAAATTCACCCCTCCACTTT; CDR3aa: CASSYHLQNSPLHF
v_gene: TRBV20-1; d_gene: .; j_gene: TRBJ2-5; abundance: .; CDR3nt: TGCAGTGCTAGTAATCTCCGGACAGAACAAGAGACCCAGTACTTC; CDR3aa: CSASNLRTEQETQYF
v_gene: TRBV10-2; d_gene: .; j_gene: TRBJ1-2; abundance: .; CDR3nt: TGCGCCAGCAGTGAGACCCGGGACCCTAGCGGCTACACCTTC; CDR3aa: CASSETRDPSGYTF
v_gene: TRBV7-6; d_gene: .; j_gene: TRBJ1-3; abundance: .; CDR3nt: TGTGCCAGCAGATTTGGAGTACTCTCTGGAAACACCATATATTTT; CDR3aa: CASRFGVLSGNTIYF
v_gene: TRBV28; d_gene: .; j_gene: TRBJ1-2; abundance: .; CDR3nt: TGTGCCAGCAGTTTATCCCAGGATAGGGATGGCTACACCTTC; CDR3aa: CASSLSQDRDGYTF
v_gene: TRBV19; d_gene: .; j_gene: TRBJ1-5; abundance: .; CDR3nt: TGTGCCAGTAGTATCCCAGGTAATCAGCCCCAGCATTTT; CDR3aa: CASSIPGNQPQHF
v_gene: TRBV7-8; d_gene: .; j_gene: TRBJ1-4; abundance: .; CDR3nt: TGTGCCAGCAGCTTAGAATCTGCAGGGTCTAATGAAAAACTGTTTTTT; CDR3aa: CASSLESAGSNEKLFF
v_gene: TRBV6-5; d_gene: TRBD2; j_gene: TRBJ2-7; abundance: .; CDR3nt: TGTGCCAGCAGTTACTCGAGTAGCGGGAGGTCCTACGAGCAGTACTTC; CDR3aa: CASSYSSSGRSYEQYF
v_gene: TRBV7-9; d_gene: .; j_gene: TRBJ2-3; abundance: .; CDR3nt: TGTGCCAGCAGCCCCACAGATACGCAGTATTTT; CDR3aa: CASSPTDTQYF
v_gene: TRBV28; d_gene: .; j_gene: TRBJ2-3; abundance: .; CDR3nt: TGTGCCAGCAGCCCGGGGTACGTAAATACGCAGTATTTT; CDR3aa: CASSPGYVNTQYF
v_gene: TRBV5-1; d_gene: .; j_gene: TRBJ1-3; abundance: .; CDR3nt: TGCGCCAGCGCAAGCTATTCTGGAAACACCATATATTTT; CDR3aa: CASASYSGNTIYF
v_gene: TRBV11-2; d_gene: .; j_gene: TRBJ1-2; abundance: .; CDR3nt: TGTGCCAGCAGCTTAGGGGCGGCCGGGACTGCCGTGGGGGGCTACACCTTC; CDR3aa: CASSLGAAGTAVGGYTF
v_gene: TRBV5-6; d_gene: .; j_gene: TRBJ2-1; abundance: .; CDR3nt: TGTGCCAGCAGCCCGGAGGCAGGGGTCCTTTACAATGAGCAGTTCTTC; CDR3aa: CASSPEAGVLYNEQFF
v_gene: TRBV9; d_gene: .; j_gene: TRBJ1-2; abundance: once; CDR3nt: TGTGCCAGCAGCGTAGACGTTGAGGGGTCGGGTGGCTACACCTTC; CDR3aa: CASSVDVEGSGGYTF
v_gene: TRBV29-1; d_gene: .; j_gene: TRBJ1-1; abundance: .; CDR3nt: TGCAGCGTATCACAGGGGAACACTGAAGCTTTCTTT; CDR3aa: CSVSQGNTEAFF
v_gene: TRBV2; d_gene: .; j_gene: TRBJ2-7; abundance: few; CDR3nt: TGTGCCAGCAAGATTGGCCGGGAGCAGTACTTC; CDR3aa: CASKIGREQYF
v_gene: TRBV7-6; d_gene: TRBD1; j_gene: TRBJ2-5; abundance: .; CDR3nt: TGTGCCAGCAGCTTCGGGACAGGGCGAGGTGTCGCCCAAGAGACCCAGTACTTC; CDR3aa: CASSFGTGRGVAQETQYF
v_gene: TRBV19; d_gene: .; j_gene: TRBJ1-6; abundance: .; CDR3nt: TGTGCCAGTAAGGGTTATAATTCACCCCTCCACTTT; CDR3aa: CASKGYNSPLHF
v_gene: TRBV7-9; d_gene: TRBD1; j_gene: TRBJ1-5; abundance: .; CDR3nt: TGTGCCAGCAGCCCTACAGGGGAGTACCAGCCCCAGCATTTT; CDR3aa: CASSPTGEYQPQHF